This TCR beta chain was obtained from a study of blood T cell repertoires in COVID-19. Study-level information: Material from acute and convalescent COVID-19 was sourced from the United States, Italy and Spain. T cells, B-cell-depleted T cells, or PBMCs supplied cDNA or gDNA.

This clone has a single count. Methods used by the authors: Researchers report that nucleated cell counts were estimated from reference gene primer amplification. Libraries were prepared by immunoSEQ multiplex PCR; TCRdb keeps only in-frame clonotypes and omits some of them. V, J and clone size were drawn from that table, and D and trimming were deduced from the DNA. The sample consists of fewer than 300,000 clones, over 80% of them appearing once. The V and J ends lost 0 bases and 10 bases respectively, with 7 bases between them. This CDR3 is built from 13 residues. CDR1 LGHDT and CDR2 YNNKEL come from the germline V gene (reference sequence).

This chain joins TRBV3-1 (or the pseudogene TRBV3-2) and TRBJ1-6; D might be TRBD1 (5 bases). The TCR was taken from a woman in her 70s with active or convalescent COVID-19. Material for sequencing was peripheral blood. CDR3 in DNA: TGTGCCAGCAGCCAAGAAGGGGCATCACCCCTCCACTTT. As protein: CASSQEGASPLHF.